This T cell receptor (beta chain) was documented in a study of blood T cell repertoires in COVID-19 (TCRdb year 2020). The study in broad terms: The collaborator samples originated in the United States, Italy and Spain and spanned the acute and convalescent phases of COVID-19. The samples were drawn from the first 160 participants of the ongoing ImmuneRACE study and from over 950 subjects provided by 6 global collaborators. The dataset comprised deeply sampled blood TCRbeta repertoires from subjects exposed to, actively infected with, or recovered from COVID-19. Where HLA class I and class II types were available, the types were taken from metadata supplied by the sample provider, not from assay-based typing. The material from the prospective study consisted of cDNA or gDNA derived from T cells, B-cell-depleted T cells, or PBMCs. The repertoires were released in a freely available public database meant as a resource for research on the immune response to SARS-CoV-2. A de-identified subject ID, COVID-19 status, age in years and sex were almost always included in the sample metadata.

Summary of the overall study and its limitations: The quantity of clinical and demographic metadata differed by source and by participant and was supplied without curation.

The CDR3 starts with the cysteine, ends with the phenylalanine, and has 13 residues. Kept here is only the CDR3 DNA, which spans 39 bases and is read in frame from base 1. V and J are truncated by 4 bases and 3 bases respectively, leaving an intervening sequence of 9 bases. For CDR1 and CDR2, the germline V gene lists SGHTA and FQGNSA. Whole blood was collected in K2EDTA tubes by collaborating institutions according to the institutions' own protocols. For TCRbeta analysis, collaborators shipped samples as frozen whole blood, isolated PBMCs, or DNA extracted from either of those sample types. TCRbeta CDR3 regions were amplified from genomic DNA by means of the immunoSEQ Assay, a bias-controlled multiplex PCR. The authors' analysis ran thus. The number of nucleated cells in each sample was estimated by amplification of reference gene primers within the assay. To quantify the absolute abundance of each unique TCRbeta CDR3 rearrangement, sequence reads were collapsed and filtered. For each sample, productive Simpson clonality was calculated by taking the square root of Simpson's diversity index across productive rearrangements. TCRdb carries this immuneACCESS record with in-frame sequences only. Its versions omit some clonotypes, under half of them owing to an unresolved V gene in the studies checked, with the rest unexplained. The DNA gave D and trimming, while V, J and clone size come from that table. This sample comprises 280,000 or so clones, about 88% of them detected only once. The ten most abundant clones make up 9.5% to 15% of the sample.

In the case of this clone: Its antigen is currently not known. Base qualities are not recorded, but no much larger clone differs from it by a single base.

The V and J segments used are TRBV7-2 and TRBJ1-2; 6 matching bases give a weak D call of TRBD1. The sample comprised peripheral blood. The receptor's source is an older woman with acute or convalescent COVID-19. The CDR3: CASSSSGDYGYTF. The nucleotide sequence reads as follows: TGTGCCAGCAGCTCGTCAGGGGACTATGGCTACACCTTC.